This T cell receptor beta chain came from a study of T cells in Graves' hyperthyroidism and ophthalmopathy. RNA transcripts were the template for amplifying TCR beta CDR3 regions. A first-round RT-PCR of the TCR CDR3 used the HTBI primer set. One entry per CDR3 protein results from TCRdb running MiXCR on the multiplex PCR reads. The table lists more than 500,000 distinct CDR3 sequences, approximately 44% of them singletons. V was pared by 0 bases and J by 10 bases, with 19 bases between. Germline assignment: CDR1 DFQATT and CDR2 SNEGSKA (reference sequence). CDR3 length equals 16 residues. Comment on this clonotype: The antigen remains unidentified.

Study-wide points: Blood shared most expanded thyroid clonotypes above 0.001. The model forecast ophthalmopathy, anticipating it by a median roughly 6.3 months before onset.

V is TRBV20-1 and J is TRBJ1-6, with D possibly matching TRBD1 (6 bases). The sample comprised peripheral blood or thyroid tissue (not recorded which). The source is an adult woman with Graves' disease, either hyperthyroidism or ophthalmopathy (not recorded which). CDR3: CSARDSRTGLSSPLHF. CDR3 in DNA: TGCAGTGCTAGAGATAGTCGCACAGGGTTATCGTCACCCCTCCACTTT.